The clone carrying this T cell receptor beta chain appeared a single time. The study drew participants aged roughly 18 to 95 years from about two dozen US areas. Sequencing used immunoSEQ multiplex PCR; TCRdb keeps in-frame clones, though not all of them. The table includes a few hundred thousand clones, approximately 90% detected once. CDR1 is SGHNT, CDR2 YYREEE, per germline (reference sequence). This CDR3 is built from 14 residues. Trimming at V came to 2 bases and at J to 7 bases, leaving 4 bases not matched to a gene. This sample was included in a study of blood T cell repertoires in COVID-19. Background on the study: Samples taken during acute and convalescent COVID-19 were collected in the United States, Italy and Spain.

Sequences were obtained from PBMCs or T cells enriched from blood (not recorded which). The chain is built from TRBV5-4 and TRBJ2-1; TRBD1 aligns across 9 bases. This receptor was identified in a woman between 18 and 29 years old in a cohort exposed to, infected with or recovered from COVID-19 (not recorded which). CDR3 loop: CASSLTGGWNEQFF. CDR3 nucleotide sequence: TGTGCCAGCAGCTTAACAGGGGGCTGGAATGAGCAGTTCTTC.